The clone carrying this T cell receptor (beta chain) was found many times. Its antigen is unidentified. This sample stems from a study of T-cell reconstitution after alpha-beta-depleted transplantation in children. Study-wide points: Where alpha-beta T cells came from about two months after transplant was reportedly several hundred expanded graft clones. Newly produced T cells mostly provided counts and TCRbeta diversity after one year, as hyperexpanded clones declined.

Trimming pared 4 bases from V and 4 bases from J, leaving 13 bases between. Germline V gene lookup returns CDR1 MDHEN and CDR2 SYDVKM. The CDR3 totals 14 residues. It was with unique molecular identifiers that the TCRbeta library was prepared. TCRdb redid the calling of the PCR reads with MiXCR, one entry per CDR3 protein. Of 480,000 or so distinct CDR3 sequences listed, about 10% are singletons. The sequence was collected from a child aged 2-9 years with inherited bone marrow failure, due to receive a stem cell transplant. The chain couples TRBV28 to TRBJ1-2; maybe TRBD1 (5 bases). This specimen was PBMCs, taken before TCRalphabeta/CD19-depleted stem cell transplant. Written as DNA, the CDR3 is TGTGCCAGCAGTTCCCCAGGGATTTTCTATGGCTACACCTTC. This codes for CASSSPGIFYGYTF.